This TCR beta chain was sequenced for a study of PD-1 blockade in classical Hodgkin lymphoma. Indicated time point: newly diagnosed, previously untreated cHL patient sample. CDR3 size: 14 residues. Per the germline V gene, CDR1 is MGHRA and CDR2 is YSYEKL. V dropped 4 bases and J dropped 0 bases, with 6 bases sitting between them. Repertoires were generated with immunoSEQ multiplex PCR, while TCRdb's copy carries only in-frame clones and drops some. Here the sample spans about 17,000 clones, about 93% being singletons. What was sequenced was peripheral blood mononuclear cells (PBMCs). The chain has TRBV4-1 and TRBJ2-2; D perhaps matches TRBD1 (5 bases). The receptor was derived from a human donor with classical Hodgkin lymphoma. The CDR3 DNA reads as TGCGCCAGCAGCCGACAGTCGAACACCGGGGAGCTGTTTTTT. Protein: CASSRQSNTGELFF.